The present T cell receptor (beta chain) was sequenced within a study of T cell responses to AZD1222 COVID-19 vaccine. The protocol was immunoSEQ multiplex PCR, while the TCRdb copy is restricted to in-frame clones and leaves out a portion. The sample lists about 93,000 clones; under 90% were seen once. Study results and limitations: Seropositive at baseline were only a handful of AZD1222 recipients. The reported proportion of spike-specific TCRs targeting unmutated variant regions was nearly half. Clonal diversity may have been underestimated, and the donors were mostly white British, with more females than males. Samples come after the peak T cell response, not at day 14.

For this clone: The antigen remains unidentified.

CDR1 and CDR2 (germline): MNHEY, SVGAGI. V trimming: 2 bases; J trimming: 3 bases; junction bases outside the gene matches: 4. The CDR3 has 15 amino acids. This clonotype was sampled from an adult in good health. This chain joins TRBV6-5 and TRBJ2-7; 10 bases agree with TRBD2. The source material was peripheral blood, sampled on day 0 of MenACWY control vaccination. CDR3 in DNA: TGTGCCAGCAGTTACGGACTAGCGGACGACTACGAGCAGTACTTC. As protein: CASSYGLADDYEQYF.